The 24 T cell receptor beta chains below come from one sample, sequenced in a study of technical replicates of blood from several donors. TCRdb keeps only in-frame clones here, not all; method: immunoSEQ multiplex PCR. The sample consists of roughly 11,000 clones, roughly 93% of them appearing once. The sequencing input was PBMCs. These receptors were collected from a human donor in good health.

The chain uses TRBV28 and TRBJ1-4; the D is unclear. Germline CDR1 MDHEN, CDR2 SYDVKM. The CDR3 has 13 residues. The V end lost 7 bases, the J end lost 4 bases, and 10 bases lay between the germline ends. CDR3 sequence reads: CASMGGDNEKLFF. In DNA form, the CDR3 reads TGTGCCAGCATGGGAGGAGATAATGAAAAACTGTTTTTT.

The gene calls are TRBV10-2 and TRBJ2-7; 7 positions agree with TRBD2. V shed 0 bases, J shed 9 bases, and the junction held 11 bases outside the gene matches. Germline V gene sequence: CDR1 WSHSY, CDR2 SAAADI. The CDR3 is 15 residues long. The CDR3 DNA reads as TGCGCCAGCAGTGAGTCCGGGCTAGCGGCCCCCGCGCAGTACTTC. Translating gives CASSESGLAAPAQYF.

The chain combines TRBV19 with TRBJ2-3; D unclear. CDR3 length equals 13 residues. Germline CDR1 and CDR2: LNHDA and SQIVND (reference sequence). The V and J ends lost 1 base and 3 bases respectively, with 5 bases between them. CDR3 loop: CASSIGATDTQYF. The CDR3 DNA sequence: TGTGCCAGTAGTATAGGAGCAACAGATACGCAGTATTTT.

J is TRBJ2-7 and V is TRBV7-9; tentative D call: TRBD2 (6 bases). The V end was cut by 3 bases, the J end by 4 bases, with 13 bases between. Per germline, CDR1 SEHNR and CDR2 FQNEAQ (reference sequence). This CDR3 has 14 amino acids. This chain's CDR3 is CASSFGGRGYEQYF. Written as DNA, the CDR3 is TGTGCCAGCAGCTTTGGTGGCCGGGGGTACGAGCAGTACTTC. Full variable domain (outside the CDR3, taken from reference TRBV7-9 and TRBJ2-7): DTGVSQNPRHKITKRGQNVTFRCDPISEHNRLYWYRQTLGQGPEFLTYFQNEAQLEKSRLLSDRFSAERPKGSFSTLEIQRTEQGDSAMYLCASSFGGRGYEQYFGPGTRLTVT.

The chain recombines TRBV30 with TRBJ2-3; 7 nucleotides match TRBD1. CDR3 length equals 12 residues. The junction had 5 bases not matched to a gene; V was cut back by 4 bases and J by 7 bases. CDR1 is GTSNPN, CDR2 SVGIG, per germline (reference sequence). In DNA form, the CDR3 reads TGTGCCTGGAACCGGGACAGCCATACGCAGTATTTT. This gives the protein CAWNRDSHTQYF.

This chain joins TRBV2 and TRBJ2-5, with TRBD1 matching 8 bases. V shed 2 bases and J 2 bases; nucleotides not matched to a gene: 4. The germline V gene encodes CDR1 SNHLY and CDR2 FYNNEI. The CDR3 has 15 residues. CDR3 DNA sequence: TGTGCCAGCAGTGAATTACAGGGGGAACAAGAGACCCAGTACTTC. It specifies CASSELQGEQETQYF.

This chain joins TRBV6-1 and TRBJ2-7; 8 positions match TRBD2. CDR1 MNHNS and CDR2 SASEGT come from the germline V gene. This CDR3 is built from 13 residues. J was trimmed by 13 bases and V by 0 bases; bases with no gene match: 8. In DNA, the CDR3 is TGTGCCAGCAGTGAAGCGCTTTGGCGGGAGGTCTACTTC. Translating it yields CASSEALWREVYF.

The rearrangement joins TRBV5-1 to TRBJ1-3; D remains unclear. Trimming stripped 4 bases from V and 4 bases from J, with 9 bases between. Germline V lookup: CDR1 SGHRS, CDR2 YFSETQ. The CDR3 is made up of 13 amino acids. CDR3 sequence: CASSGVVGNTIYF. The CDR3 DNA reads TGCGCCAGCAGCGGAGTAGTCGGAAACACCATATATTTT.

The rearrangement links TRBV5-4 to TRBJ2-5; 9 bases map to TRBD2. From germline, CDR1 is SGHNT and CDR2 YYREEE (reference sequence). The CDR3 spans 15 residues. V gave up 3 bases and J gave up 3 bases; unmatched junction bases: 6. CDR3 in DNA: TGTGCCAGCAGCTCGGGACTAGCAGCCGAAGAGACCCAGTACTTC. It codes for CASSSGLAAEETQYF.

Here the CDR3 DNA reads TGTGCCAGTAGTATAAAGAGAGACTCAGTATCTGGGGCCAACGTCCTGACTTTC. Its protein product is CASSIKRDSVSGANVLTF. The chain recombines TRBV19 with TRBJ2-6; D unclear. The germline gives CDR1 LNHDA, CDR2 SQIVND (reference sequence). V was shortened by 2 bases and J by 1 base, with 15 bases between the two germline ends. The CDR3 totals 18 residues.

The chain recombines TRBV7-9 with TRBJ1-4, with 10 bases matching TRBD1. V dropped 5 bases and J dropped 10; count of bases not matched to a gene: 7. The germline gives CDR1 SEHNR, CDR2 FQNEAQ (reference sequence). The CDR3 totals 14 residues. CDR3 DNA sequence: TGTGCCAGCAGCCGAGGACAGGGGGGGGCAAAACTGTTTTTT. Its protein product is CASSRGQGGAKLFF.

The chain combines TRBV5-6 with TRBJ2-3; perhaps TRBD1 as D (5 bases). Germline V lookup: CDR1 SGHDT, CDR2 YYEEEE. V was cut by 4 bases and J by 2 bases, with 20 bases left in between. This CDR3 spans 17 amino acids. The CDR3 here is CASSALTDNLSTDTQYF. In DNA, the CDR3 is TGTGCCAGCAGCGCCCTGACAGATAATTTATCCACAGATACGCAGTATTTT.

The chain is built from TRBV5-1 and TRBJ2-7, with 13 bases that match TRBD2. V shed 5 bases, J shed 3 bases, and the junction held 2 bases outside the gene matches. The CDR3 totals 14 residues. Germline V gene sequence: CDR1 SGHRS, CDR2 YFSETQ. As DNA, the CDR3 is TGCGCCAGCAGACGGACTAGCGGGAGCTACGAGCAGTACTTC. Protein: CASRRTSGSYEQYF.

The V call is TRBV19, the J call TRBJ2-5, with TRBD2 matching over 9 bases. CDR1 LNHDA and CDR2 SQIVND come from the germline V gene (reference sequence). J lost 4 bases, V lost 6 bases, and 9 bases had no gene match. The CDR3 runs to 15 residues. CDR3 loop: CASRAGGGVGETQYF. The DNA of the CDR3 is TGTGCCAGTAGAGCGGGAGGAGGAGTCGGAGAGACCCAGTACTTC.

The genes are TRBV2 and TRBJ2-3; possibly TRBD1 for D (5 bases). V lost 6 bases to trimming and J lost 2 bases, with 6 bases between them. The germline CDR1 and CDR2 sequences are SNHLY and FYNNEI. The CDR3 length is 12 residues. This chain's CDR3 is CASRDNTDTQYF. The CDR3 bases are TGTGCCAGCAGGGACAACACAGATACGCAGTATTTT.

The chain links TRBV29-1 to TRBJ2-2; the D gene is possibly TRBD2 (5 bases). Germline CDR1 SQVTM, CDR2 ANQGSEA. V was clipped by 4 bases and J by 4 bases, with 13 bases between them. This CDR3 contains 14 residues. The CDR3: CSVGWGDPTGELFF. The CDR3 nucleotides read TGCAGCGTTGGTTGGGGAGATCCCACCGGGGAGCTGTTTTTT.

This chain joins TRBV4-2 and TRBJ1-3, with D possibly being TRBD1 (6 bases). The CDR3 totals 16 residues. The germline V and J ends were trimmed by 3 bases and 0 bases, with 12 bases remaining between them. Germline V gene sequence: CDR1 LGHNA, CDR2 YNFKEQ. The CDR3 here is CASSHSDRSSGNTIYF. CDR3 DNA sequence: TGTGCCAGCAGCCATTCTGACAGGAGCTCTGGAAACACCATATATTTT.

The chain has TRBV7-9 and TRBJ2-7; 7 bases map to TRBD1. V lost 5 bases, J lost 7 bases, and 8 bases stayed unmatched. CDR1 is SEHNR and CDR2 is FQNEAQ in the germline V gene (reference sequence). This CDR3 region has 13 residues. The CDR3 spells CASSIQGTGEQYF. The CDR3 DNA reads as TGTGCCAGCAGCATACAGGGGACGGGGGAGCAGTACTTC.

V is TRBV14 and J is TRBJ1-4; D remains unclear. V was trimmed by 1 base and J by 5 bases, leaving 8 bases between them. Germline V gene lookup returns CDR1 SGHDN and CDR2 FVKESK. The CDR3 extends over 14 amino acids. In nucleotides, the CDR3 is TGTGCCAGCAGCCAAGTGGGCCCGAATGAAAAACTGTTTTTT. Protein sequence: CASSQVGPNEKLFF.

The genes are TRBV4-2 and TRBJ1-1; 9 bases are a match to TRBD1. J lost 1 base, V lost 1 base, and 4 bases had no gene match. Germline lookup yields CDR1 LGHNA and CDR2 YNFKEQ. The CDR3 runs to 16 residues. DNA for the CDR3: TGTGCCAGCAGCCAAGGCCTGGGACAGGGGAACACTGAAGCTTTCTTT. This encodes CASSQGLGQGNTEAFF.

V usage is TRBV19 and J usage is TRBJ1-2; 9 positions match TRBD1. V shed 6 bases and J 1 base; nucleotides not matched to a gene: 12. There are 17 residues in the CDR3. The germline V gene has CDR1 LNHDA and CDR2 SQIVND (reference sequence). The CDR3 region is CASSPGQGWNYNYGYTF. The CDR3 bases are TGTGCCAGTAGCCCCGGACAGGGGTGGAACTATAACTATGGCTACACCTTC.

In this sample, this clone turned up once. The genes are TRBV19 and TRBJ1-5; maybe TRBD1 (6 bases). The V end was cut by 9 bases, the J end by 0 bases, with 15 bases between. Looked up from germline, CDR1 is LNHDA and CDR2 is SQIVND (reference sequence). This CDR3 spans 15 amino acids. CDR3 nucleotide sequence: TGTGCCAGCAGTTACAGGGCCGATAGCAATCAGCCCCAGCATTTT. Protein product: CASSYRADSNQPQHF.

The DNA of the CDR3 is TGTGCCAGCAGTCGGCTTGGGGACTGGGATGAGCAGTTCTTC. Its protein product is CASSRLGDWDEQFF. The V and J genes are TRBV7-8 and TRBJ2-1; D is possibly TRBD2 (6 bases). Per germline, CDR1 SGHVS and CDR2 FQNEAQ. V lost 6 bases to trimming and J lost 8 bases, with 17 bases between them. The CDR3 extends over 14 amino acids.

The V and J genes are TRBV19 and TRBJ2-1, with 9 bases that match TRBD2. V trimming: 3 bases; J trimming: 8 bases; junction bases outside the gene matches: 8. Germline V gene data show CDR1 as LNHDA and CDR2 as SQIVND (reference sequence). The length of the CDR3 is 15 residues. The CDR3 loop is CASSMLREGPHEQFF. In DNA form, the CDR3 reads TGTGCCAGTAGTATGTTGCGGGAGGGCCCTCATGAGCAGTTCTTC.